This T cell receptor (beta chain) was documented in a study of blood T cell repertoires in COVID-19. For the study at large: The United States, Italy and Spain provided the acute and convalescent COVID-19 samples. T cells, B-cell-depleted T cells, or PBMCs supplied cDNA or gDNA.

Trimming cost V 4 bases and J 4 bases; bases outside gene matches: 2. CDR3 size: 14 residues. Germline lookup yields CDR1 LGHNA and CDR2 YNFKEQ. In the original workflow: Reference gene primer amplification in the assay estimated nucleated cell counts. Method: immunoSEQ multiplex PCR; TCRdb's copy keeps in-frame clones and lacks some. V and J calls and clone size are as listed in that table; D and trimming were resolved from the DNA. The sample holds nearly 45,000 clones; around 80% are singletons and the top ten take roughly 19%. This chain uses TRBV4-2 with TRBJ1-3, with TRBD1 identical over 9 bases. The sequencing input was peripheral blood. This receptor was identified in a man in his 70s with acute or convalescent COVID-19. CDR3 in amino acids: CASSRTGEGNTIYF. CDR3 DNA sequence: TGTGCCAGCAGCCGGACAGGGGAAGGAAACACCATATATTTT.